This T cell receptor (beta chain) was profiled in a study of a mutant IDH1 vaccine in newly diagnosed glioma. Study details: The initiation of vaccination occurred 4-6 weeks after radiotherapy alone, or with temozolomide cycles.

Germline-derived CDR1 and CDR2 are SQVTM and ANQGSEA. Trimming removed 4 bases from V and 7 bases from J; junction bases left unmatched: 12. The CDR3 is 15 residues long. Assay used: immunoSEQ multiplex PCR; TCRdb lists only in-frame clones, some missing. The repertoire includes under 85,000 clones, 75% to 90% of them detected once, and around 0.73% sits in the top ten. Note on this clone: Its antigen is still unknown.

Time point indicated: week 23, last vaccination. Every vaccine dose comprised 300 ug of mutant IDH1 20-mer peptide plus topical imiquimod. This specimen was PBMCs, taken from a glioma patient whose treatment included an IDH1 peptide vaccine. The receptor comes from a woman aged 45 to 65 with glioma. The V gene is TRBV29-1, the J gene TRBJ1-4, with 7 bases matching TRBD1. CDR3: CSVGRDSGRGEKLFF. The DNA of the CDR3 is TGCAGCGTTGGCCGGGACAGCGGCAGAGGTGAAAAACTGTTTTTT.